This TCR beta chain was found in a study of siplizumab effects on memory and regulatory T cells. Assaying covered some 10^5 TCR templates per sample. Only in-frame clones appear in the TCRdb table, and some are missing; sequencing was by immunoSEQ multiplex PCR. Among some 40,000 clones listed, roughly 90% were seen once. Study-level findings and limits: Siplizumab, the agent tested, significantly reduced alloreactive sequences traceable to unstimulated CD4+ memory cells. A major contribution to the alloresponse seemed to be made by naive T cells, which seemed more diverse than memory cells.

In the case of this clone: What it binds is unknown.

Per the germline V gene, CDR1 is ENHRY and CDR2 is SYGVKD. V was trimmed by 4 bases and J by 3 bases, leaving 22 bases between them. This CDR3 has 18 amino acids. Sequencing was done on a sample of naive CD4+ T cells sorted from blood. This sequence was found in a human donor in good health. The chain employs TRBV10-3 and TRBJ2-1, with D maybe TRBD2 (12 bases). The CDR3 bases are TGTGCCATCAGTGGGGACAGGGGGACTAGCGGGCTCTACAATGAGCAGTTCTTC. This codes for CAISGDRGTSGLYNEQFF.